This section outlines one T cell receptor beta chain sequence together with its context. TCR beta CDR3 regions were amplified from RNA. A set of HTBI primers served as the primers for a first-round RT-PCR of the TCR CDR3. Via MiXCR, TCRdb re-called the multiplex PCR reads, giving one row per CDR3 protein. The table lists a few hundred thousand distinct CDR3 sequences, approximately 17% of them singletons. Trimming removed 2 bases from V and 2 bases from J, with 10 bases in between. Germline loops: CDR1 KGHSH, CDR2 LQKENI. The CDR3 has 15 amino acids. The source of the sample is a study of T cells in Graves' hyperthyroidism and ophthalmopathy.

The TCR comes from a man aged 18-30 years with Graves' ophthalmopathy. The sequenced material came from blood. The V call is TRBV18, the J call TRBJ1-3; no definite D call. Written as DNA, the CDR3 is TGTGCCAGCTCACCAGCAGGTGCGACTGGAAACACCATATATTTT. Translated: CASSPAGATGNTIYF.